A single sample is the source of the 5 T cell receptor beta chains below, sequenced in a study of blood T cell repertoires in COVID-19. The table came from immunoSEQ multiplex PCR; TCRdb's copy has only in-frame clones and leaves some out. The data hold some 11,000 clones, with 80% observed a single time. The sequencing sample was made of peripheral blood. Every receptor here comes from a man in his sixties or seventies with active COVID-19.

This sequence joins TRBV5-4 and TRBJ1-2, with a tentative D call TRBD1 (5 bases). The CDR3 is made up of 12 amino acids. Germline assignment: CDR1 SGHNT and CDR2 YYREEE (reference sequence). V lost 0 bases and J 7 bases, leaving 7 bases between the germline ends. The DNA for the CDR3 is TGTGCCAGCAGCTTGGGGGGCGCTGGCTACACCTTC. Translation: CASSLGGAGYTF.

Here the CDR3 reads CASSLGGGLGTDTQYF. Here the CDR3 DNA reads TGTGCCAGCAGCTTAGGGGGGGGGTTGGGCACAGATACGCAGTATTTT. The chain uses TRBV13 and TRBJ2-3; the match to TRBD2 covers 7 bases. This CDR3 contains 16 residues. V gave up 0 bases and J gave up 1 base; unmatched junction bases: 4. Germline CDR1 is PRHDT and CDR2 is FYEKMQ (reference sequence).

By sample fraction, this clone is medium-sized. CDR3 nucleotides: TGTGCCAGTAGAACACAGGAAGCCCGGACAGGGGGCTACACCTTC. Protein sequence: CASRTQEARTGGYTF. The gene calls are TRBV19 and TRBJ1-2; 8 bases are a match to TRBD1. V shed 6 bases, J shed 8 bases, and the junction held 14 bases outside the gene matches. In germline, CDR1 is LNHDA, CDR2 SQIVND (reference sequence). The CDR3 contains 15 residues.

V gene TRBV5-6 combines with J gene TRBJ1-1; a possible D gene is TRBD1 (6 bases). Trimming took 0 bases from V and 1 from J, leaving 10 bases between them. This CDR3 has 15 amino acids. Germline assignment: CDR1 SGHDT and CDR2 YYEEEE. The CDR3 reads CASSLALQGNTEAFF. The CDR3 region has the DNA TGTGCCAGCAGCTTGGCCTTACAGGGGAACACTGAAGCTTTCTTT.

This chain links TRBV28 with TRBJ2-7; 12 bases line up with TRBD2. CDR1 is MDHEN, CDR2 SYDVKM, per germline. Germline trimming cut 3 bases from V and 3 bases from J; bases unmatched to any gene: 6. The CDR3 totals 16 residues. Here the CDR3 DNA reads TGTGCCAGCAGTTTGTGGACTAGCGGGGACTACTACGAGCAGTACTTC. Translating it yields CASSLWTSGDYYEQYF. The full variable domain, in which reference TRBV28 and TRBJ2-7 provide the parts outside the CDR3, is DVKVTQSSRYLVKRTGEKVFLECVQDMDHENMFWYRQDPGLGLRLIYFSYDVKMKEKGDIPEGYSVSREKKERFSLILESASTNQTSMYLCASSLWTSGDYYEQYFGPGTRLTVT.